This TCR beta chain came from a study of T cell responses to AZD1222 COVID-19 vaccine. Overall study findings and caveats: Dominant at 160-218 and 743-854, vaccine-associated CD4 TCRs also spanned spike. Increased Spike-specific TCR breadth and depth were observed after two AZD1222 doses.

Germline CDR1 reads SGHNT; CDR2 reads YENEEA. Trimming took off 0 bases at V and 0 bases at J, with 8 bases between the two ends. This CDR3 is built from 15 residues. Turning to this clone: Its antigen remains unidentified.

TCRdb keeps only in-frame clones here, not all; method: immunoSEQ multiplex PCR. This sample has around 140,000 clones, with about nine tenths found just once. The chain recombines TRBV11-3 with TRBJ1-1, with no clear D. The receptor was isolated from an adult in good health. The material was peripheral blood, obtained on day 0 of AZD1222 vaccination. CDR3 nucleotide sequence: TGTGCCAGCAGCTTAGATCCTGCCATGAACACTGAAGCTTTCTTT. This gives the protein CASSLDPAMNTEAFF.